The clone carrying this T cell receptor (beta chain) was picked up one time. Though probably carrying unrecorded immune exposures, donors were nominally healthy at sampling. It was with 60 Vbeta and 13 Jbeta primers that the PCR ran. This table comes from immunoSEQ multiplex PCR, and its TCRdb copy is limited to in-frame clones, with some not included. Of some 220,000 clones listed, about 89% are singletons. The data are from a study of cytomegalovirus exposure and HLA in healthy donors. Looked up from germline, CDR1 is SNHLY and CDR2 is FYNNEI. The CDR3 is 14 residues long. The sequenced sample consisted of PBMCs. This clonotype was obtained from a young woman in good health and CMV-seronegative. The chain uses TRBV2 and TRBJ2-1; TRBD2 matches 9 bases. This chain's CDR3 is CAGGGASSYNEQFF. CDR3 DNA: TGTGCGGGCGGGGGGGCGAGTTCCTACAATGAGCAGTTCTTC.